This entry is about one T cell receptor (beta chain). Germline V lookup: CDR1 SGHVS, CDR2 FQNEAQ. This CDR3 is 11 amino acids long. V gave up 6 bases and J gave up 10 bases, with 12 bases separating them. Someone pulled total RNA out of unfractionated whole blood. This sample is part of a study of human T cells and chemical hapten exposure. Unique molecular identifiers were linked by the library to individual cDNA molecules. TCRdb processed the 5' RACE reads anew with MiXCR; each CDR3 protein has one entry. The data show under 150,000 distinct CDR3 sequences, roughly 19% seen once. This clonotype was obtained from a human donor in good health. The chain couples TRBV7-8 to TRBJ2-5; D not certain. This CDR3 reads CASSSSPSQYF. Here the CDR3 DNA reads TGTGCCAGCAGTTCCTCTCCCAGCCAGTACTTC.